The following is a T cell receptor beta chain sequence with its context. V lost 2 bases to trimming and J lost 0 bases, with 20 bases between them. CDR1 is LNHDA and CDR2 is SQIVND in the germline V gene (reference sequence). The length of the CDR3 is 19 residues. This entry is derived from a study of blood T cell repertoires in COVID-19. On the study more broadly: Sites in the United States, Italy and Spain provided acute and convalescent COVID-19 samples.

Clones were read by immunoSEQ multiplex PCR, and TCRdb kept only the in-frame ones, dropping some. This table holds roughly 190,000 clones, around 84% found once. What was sequenced was peripheral blood. The J gene is TRBJ2-1, the V gene TRBV19, with D unresolved. This receptor was identified in a man between 25 and 39 years old with active or convalescent COVID-19. CDR3 nucleotides: TGTGCCAGTAGTATAAATCTCCCGGGTTTCCAAACCTCCTACAATGAGCAGTTCTTC. Protein product: CASSINLPGFQTSYNEQFF.